This T cell receptor (beta chain) was sequenced for a study of regulatory T cells in long-lasting Graves disease. TCR beta libraries were built with iRepertoire HTBI primers and Arm-PCR of CDR3 regions. TCRdb itself ran the multiplex PCR reads through MiXCR, one entry per CDR3 protein. The data contain around 500,000 distinct CDR3 sequences, about 15% of them singletons. The CDR3 loop spans 11 amino acids. Trimming left V 3 bases short and J 7 bases short, with 6 bases between. Per germline, CDR1 MDHEN and CDR2 SYDVKM. Sample time point: newly diagnosed GD, antithyroid drugs for less than 3 months. The authors made the TCR library using RNA they extracted from PBMCs. This clonotype was seen repeatedly, ten times or more. This sample also appeared in a second study, on T cells in Graves' hyperthyroidism and ophthalmopathy. That source notes: Stable hyperthyroidism and ophthalmopathy were separated using 13 V-J signatures.

This sequence originates from a woman aged 35-65 years with Graves disease. The chain has TRBV28 and TRBJ1-2; D ambiguous. This specimen was peripheral blood mononuclear cells (PBMCs), taken at new diagnosis, from a patient treated with antithyroid drugs. The CDR3 reads CASSLTFGYTF. CDR3 nucleotides: TGTGCCAGCAGTTTGACTTTTGGCTACACCTTC.